The 24 T cell receptor beta chains given below trace back to one sample, sequenced in a study of shared clonotypes between healthy human individuals. Sequenced by immunoSEQ multiplex PCR; TCRdb stores in-frame clones only, minus some. The sample has about 2.3 million clones, around 90% seen once. Sequencing was carried out using naive CD4+ T cells from PBMCs. Subset described: CD45RA+ positively selected. All receptors derive from a man in his late teens or twenties in good health. Some clones in this sample may be carry-over from other donors' samples.

The chain has TRBV7-3 and TRBJ2-1, with 11 nucleotides matching TRBD1. CDR3 size: 16 residues. The trim removed 2 bases at V and 7 bases at J, leaving 7 bases unmatched. CDR1 and CDR2 from the germline V gene are SGHTA and FQGTGA. This chain's CDR3 is CASSLSRTGGRNEQFF. CDR3 bases: TGTGCCAGCAGCTTATCCCGGACAGGGGGCAGGAATGAGCAGTTCTTC. Complete variable domain (other parts from reference TRBV7-3 and TRBJ2-1): GAGVSQTPSNKVTEKGKYVELRCDPISGHTALYWYRQSLGQGPEFLIYFQGTGAADDSGLPNDRFFAVRPEGSVSTLKIQRTERGDSAVYLCASSLSRTGGRNEQFFGPGTRLTVL.

The rearrangement joins TRBV5-1 to TRBJ2-6, with TRBD2 matching over 7 bases. The CDR3 extends over 16 amino acids. CDR1 is SGHRS and CDR2 is YFSETQ in the germline V gene. V trimming: 3 bases; J trimming: 2 bases; junction bases outside the gene matches: 5. Written as DNA, the CDR3 is TGCGCCAGCAGCTCGGGGGGAAAGGCTGGGGCCAACGTCCTGACTTTC. Protein sequence: CASSSGGKAGANVLTF.

This rearrangement joins TRBV6-5 to TRBJ2-5; 7 nucleotides match TRBD2. Germline V gene data show CDR1 as MNHEY and CDR2 as SVGAGI. V was pared by 0 bases and J by 1 base, with 5 bases of the junction left unmatched. This CDR3 comprises 16 residues. CDR3 sequence reads: CASSYSGGVFQETQYF. The CDR3 nucleotides read TGTGCCAGCAGTTACTCGGGGGGGGTCTTCCAAGAGACCCAGTACTTC.

This sequence joins TRBV5-1 and TRBJ1-1, with a weak D call TRBD1 (5 bases). This CDR3 is built from 14 residues. Germline CDR1 and CDR2: SGHRS and YFSETQ. Trimming removed 1 base from V and 7 bases from J, with 14 bases in between. This CDR3 reads CASSLSTGFFEAFF. The CDR3 DNA follows: TGCGCCAGCAGCTTGAGTACAGGATTTTTTGAAGCTTTCTTT.

The CDR3 reads CASSASGGETQYF. In nucleotides, the CDR3 is TGTGCCAGCAGCGCTAGCGGGGGGGAGACCCAGTACTTC. The rearrangement uses TRBV7-9 and TRBJ2-5; 11 positions match TRBD2. CDR1 and CDR2 (germline): SEHNR, FQNEAQ (reference sequence). There are 13 residues in the CDR3. Trimming removed 5 bases from V and 5 bases from J; junction bases left unmatched: 1.

This chain links TRBV4-3 with TRBJ2-7; D possibly corresponds to TRBD2 (7 bases). The CDR3 runs to 15 residues. Germline V gene lookup returns CDR1 LGHNA and CDR2 YSLEER. V shed 0 bases and J shed 5 bases, with 14 bases lying between them. The CDR3 here is CASSQETGRAHEQYF. The CDR3 bases are TGCGCCAGCAGCCAAGAAACAGGGAGGGCCCACGAGCAGTACTTC.

The chain has TRBV5-4 and TRBJ2-6, with 7 bases identical to TRBD2. Germline V gene sequence: CDR1 SGHNT, CDR2 YYREEE (reference sequence). The J segment lost 4 bases and the V segment lost 4 bases, leaving 5 bases of the junction unmatched. CDR3 size: 15 residues. The CDR3 is CASSQTSTGANVLTF. The CDR3 DNA is TGTGCCAGCAGCCAGACTAGCACCGGGGCCAACGTCCTGACTTTC.

The CDR3 spells CASSQVGQGVYGYTF. The CDR3 DNA reads as TGCGCCAGCAGCCAAGTAGGACAGGGAGTTTATGGCTACACCTTC. This sequence joins TRBV4-3 and TRBJ1-2; 8 nucleotides match TRBD1. Per the germline V gene, CDR1 is LGHNA and CDR2 is YSLEER. V dropped 1 base and J dropped 5; count of bases not matched to a gene: 6. The CDR3 runs to 15 residues.

V and J are TRBV9 and TRBJ1-5; 7 nucleotides line up with TRBD1. Germline loops: CDR1 SGDLS, CDR2 YYNGEE. Unmatched junction bases numbered 6, after V lost 1 base and J lost 5 bases. The CDR3 is made up of 15 amino acids. DNA for the CDR3: TGTGCCAGCAGCGTACTAGGACAGGCAGATCAGCCCCAGCATTTT. Translated: CASSVLGQADQPQHF.

The CDR3 DNA is TGCGCCAGCTGGGGACTAGCGGGAGTCGGCAATGAGCAGTTCTTC. Its translation: CASWGLAGVGNEQFF. J is TRBJ2-1 and V is TRBV5-1; 14 bases align to TRBD2. Germline values: CDR1 SGHRS, CDR2 YFSETQ. The J segment lost 6 bases and the V segment lost 7 bases, leaving 6 bases of the junction unmatched. The CDR3 has 15 amino acids. The complete variable domain, with remaining parts taken from reference TRBV5-1 and TRBJ2-1, reads KAGVTQTPRYLIKTRGQQVTLSCSPISGHRSVSWYQQTPGQGLQFLFEYFSETQRNKGNFPGRFSGRQFSNSRSEMNVSTLELGDSALYLCASWGLAGVGNEQFFGPGTRLTVL.

This clone was found a few times. CDR3 DNA sequence: TGTGCCACCAGCAGAGATCCCCCGATTGAAGCTTTCTTT. Translated: CATSRDPPIEAFF. The J gene is TRBJ1-1, the V gene TRBV15; no clear D gene. The V end was cut by 0 bases, the J end by 7 bases, with 9 bases between. Germline V gives CDR1 LNHNV, CDR2 YYDKDF (reference sequence). The CDR3 spans 13 residues.

V gene TRBV5-1 combines with J gene TRBJ2-5; TRBD1 agrees at 7 bases. The CDR3 covers 14 residues. Trimming at V came to 2 bases and at J to 2 bases, leaving 3 bases not matched to a gene. Germline V gene sequence: CDR1 SGHRS, CDR2 YFSETQ. The CDR3 DNA reads as TGCGCCAGCAGCTTTCAGGGACAGCAAGAGACCCAGTACTTC. This codes for CASSFQGQQETQYF.

This chain connects TRBV5-1 to TRBJ1-5; 7 bases are a match to TRBD1. CDR3 size: 14 residues. The junction had 8 bases not matched to a gene; V was cut back by 4 bases and J by 7 bases. CDR1 SGHRS and CDR2 YFSETQ come from the germline V gene. CDR3 coding DNA: TGCGCCAGCAGCAGTGAGGGGGCCGGGCAGCCCCAGCATTTT. This translates into CASSSEGAGQPQHF.

The V gene is TRBV30, the J gene TRBJ1-1; D is unresolved. Germline CDR1 and CDR2: GTSNPN and SVGIG (reference sequence). V was clipped by 4 bases and J by 3 bases, with 15 bases between them. CDR3 length: 14 amino acids. CDR3 nucleotide sequence: TGTGCCTGGACCCATACCGGAGTCTACACTGAAGCTTTCTTT. Protein sequence: CAWTHTGVYTEAFF.

This chain joins TRBV18 and TRBJ1-1; D is possibly TRBD1 (6 bases). Trimming cost V 3 bases and J 5 bases, with 13 bases left between them. The CDR3 extends over 14 amino acids. Germline CDR1 and CDR2: KGHSH and LQKENI. Written as DNA, the CDR3 is TGTGCCAGCTCACCCGGACAGAGGGGGACTGAAGCTTTCTTT. It specifies CASSPGQRGTEAFF.

This rearrangement joins TRBV18 to TRBJ2-4; D may be TRBD1 (6 bases). Trimming left V 3 bases short and J 6 bases short, with 12 bases between. Germline assignment: CDR1 KGHSH and CDR2 LQKENI. The CDR3 runs 14 residues. The DNA of the CDR3 is TGTGCCAGCTCACCCGGGACACAGTTAAACATTCAGTACTTC. This codes for CASSPGTQLNIQYF.

The chain recombines TRBV11-2 with TRBJ2-3; unclear D gene. Germline CDR1 is SGHAT and CDR2 is FQNNGV. This CDR3 comprises 15 residues. V shed 5 bases and J shed 1 base, with 13 bases lying between them. The DNA for the CDR3 is TGTGCCAGCAGCAGGAGAGTTATGGGCACAGATACGCAGTATTTT. It translates to CASSRRVMGTDTQYF.

The rearrangement uses TRBV15 and TRBJ1-5; no clear D. This CDR3 has 14 amino acids. Between the trimmed V and J ends, which lost 3 bases and 0 bases, there was a span of 6 bases. Germline CDR1 is LNHNV and CDR2 is YYDKDF (reference sequence). The CDR3 DNA is TGTGCCACCAGCAGCACGGATAGCAATCAGCCCCAGCATTTT. Translating gives CATSSTDSNQPQHF. Variable domain in full (rest from reference TRBV15 and TRBJ1-5): DAMVIQNPRYQVTQFGKPVTLSCSQTLNHNVMYWYQQKSSQAPKLLFHYYDKDFNNEADTPDNFQSRRPNTSFCFLDIRSPGLGDTAMYLCATSSTDSNQPQHFGDGTRLSIL.

This clone was seen a single time. This chain uses TRBV5-1 with TRBJ2-5; possible D gene TRBD1, 5 bases. CDR3 size: 15 residues. The V gene lost 1 base and the J gene lost 4 bases, with 14 bases spanning the gap. Germline V lookup: CDR1 SGHRS, CDR2 YFSETQ. The DNA of the CDR3 is TGCGCCAGCAGCTTGTATGGGGCCGAGGCAGAGACCCAGTACTTC. Translation: CASSLYGAEAETQYF.

The chain has TRBV6-6 and TRBJ2-7; 8 bases match TRBD1. The CDR3 spans 16 residues. Germline CDR1 reads MNHNY; CDR2 reads SVGAGI (reference sequence). The V and J ends lost 5 bases and 0 bases, in that order; junction bases with no gene match: 9. CDR3 DNA: TGTGCCAGCAGTCCGCCAATTGGACAGGGCTCCTACGAGCAGTACTTC. It translates to CASSPPIGQGSYEQYF.

This clone was observed once. This chain links TRBV10-1 with TRBJ2-1, with TRBD1 as a possible D gene (6 bases). The germline V gene has CDR1 WNHNN and CDR2 SYGVQD (reference sequence). This CDR3 has 13 residues. The V gene lost 7 bases and the J gene lost 9 bases, with 16 bases spanning the gap. CDR3 DNA sequence: TGCGCCAGCACCGACAGGCCCGGCGGTGAGCAGTTCTTC. Protein product: CASTDRPGGEQFF.

The chain combines TRBV10-2 with TRBJ2-6; D might be TRBD1 (6 bases). V shed 6 bases and J shed 0 bases, with 21 bases lying between them. CDR1 and CDR2 from the germline V gene are WSHSY and SAAADI. The CDR3 totals 19 residues. The CDR3 DNA reads TGCGCCAGCAGCGACAGGCGGTCTCCCCTTATCTCTGGGGCCAACGTCCTGACTTTC. Protein product: CASSDRRSPLISGANVLTF.

About this clone: In the same sample, other DNA sequences code for this CDR3. The rearrangement joins TRBV5-4 to TRBJ2-2; no firm D call. V was trimmed by 0 bases and J by 6 bases, leaving 3 bases between them. CDR3 length equals 12 residues. The V gene's germline CDR1 is SGHNT and CDR2 YYREEE (reference sequence). The CDR3: CASSLGPGELFF. The CDR3 bases are TGTGCCAGCAGCTTGGGACCCGGGGAGCTGTTTTTT.

V and J are TRBV18 and TRBJ1-3; 8 bases agree with TRBD1. This CDR3 region has 20 residues. Germline CDR1 is KGHSH and CDR2 is LQKENI. J was trimmed by 0 bases and V by 2 bases; bases with no gene match: 15. The CDR3 loop is CASSPMVGTGGPSSGNTIYF. Here the CDR3 DNA reads TGTGCCAGCTCACCAATGGTAGGAACAGGGGGACCGAGCTCTGGAAACACCATATATTTT.